These T cell receptor beta chains were read from a single sample in a study of blood T cell repertoires in COVID-19. Here immunoSEQ multiplex PCR was the method, and the copy in TCRdb shows in-frame clones only, minus some. The sample has roughly 250,000 clones; approximately 85% are singletons. Sequencing was performed on peripheral blood. Receptors originate from a human donor with COVID-19, enrolled during active disease. The donor label of this sample is uncertain. Both conserved end residues are part of each CDR3. D genes are given only for firm matches. Only some rows state a clone size, as once, few, many or a class for expanded clones.

V,size,J,D,DNA,CDR3
TRBV20-1,.,TRBJ1-5,.,TGCAGTGCTCAGGCTTTGGCCCAGCATTTT,CSAQALAQHF
TRBV2,.,TRBJ2-2,.,TGTGCCAGCAGTGTTTTGGGCAGGGGATACACCGGGGAGCTGTTTTTT,CASSVLGRGYTGELFF
TRBV27,.,TRBJ2-1,.,TGTGCCAGCAGTTTATTAAGCGAGTCCCTTTATAATAGAGATGAGCAGTTCTTC,CASSLLSESLYNRDEQFF
TRBV9,.,TRBJ2-1,.,TGTGCCAGCAGCGTAGCTACGTACAATGAGCAGTTCTTC,CASSVATYNEQFF
TRBV6-5,.,TRBJ1-2,TRBD1,TGTGCCAGCGAGGACAGGGCCCCGGGCGGCTACACCTTC,CASEDRAPGGYTF
TRBV19,.,TRBJ1-1,TRBD1,TGTGCCAGTAGTATACACAGGGGGAACACTGAAGCTTTCTTT,CASSIHRGNTEAFF
TRBV7-2,.,TRBJ1-3,.,TGTGCCAGCAGCTTAGCACGGGCGGGGGCCGGAAACACCATATATTTT,CASSLARAGAGNTIYF
TRBV7-9,.,TRBJ2-3,TRBD1,TGTGCCAGCAGCTCAGACAGGGGCACAGATACGCAGTATTTT,CASSSDRGTDTQYF
TRBV12-3/TRBV12-4,.,TRBJ1-2,TRBD1,TGTGCCAGCAGTTTAAGACAGGGCCACACCTTC,CASSLRQGHTF
TRBV5-4,.,TRBJ2-5,.,TGTGCCAGCAGCTTAACACAGGAGACCCAGTACTTC,CASSLTQETQYF
TRBV3-1/TRBV3-2,.,TRBJ2-2,TRBD1,TGTGCCAGCAGCCAAGAAGACAGGGGAGGCACCGGGGAGCTGTTTTTT,CASSQEDRGGTGELFF
TRBV6-1,.,TRBJ1-5,.,TGTGCCAGCAGAGAAGGGGCCGGGGACAATCAGCCCCAGCATTTT,CASREGAGDNQPQHF
TRBV6-1,.,TRBJ2-7,TRBD2,TGTGCCAGCAGTGAGGGGACTAGCGGGACCTACGAGCAGTACTTC,CASSEGTSGTYEQYF
TRBV9,.,TRBJ2-7,.,TGTGCCAGCAGCGTTGACTACTTCTCCTACGAGCAGTACTTC,CASSVDYFSYEQYF
TRBV18,.,TRBJ1-1,.,TGTGCCAGCTCACCACTTCGACAGGATTTGACTGAAGCTTTCTTT,CASSPLRQDLTEAFF
TRBV2,.,TRBJ1-6,.,TGTGCCAGCTCTAAGAATAGTTCACCCCTCCACTTT,CASSKNSSPLHF
TRBV12-3/TRBV12-4,once,TRBJ2-7,.,TGTGCCAGCAGTTTCCGCGGGGCCTACGAGCAGTACTTC,CASSFRGAYEQYF
TRBV5-6,.,TRBJ1-6,.,TGTGCCAGCAGATCGGGCTATAATTCACCCCTCCACTTT,CASRSGYNSPLHF
TRBV6-6,many,TRBJ1-5,.,TGTGCCAGCAGTTACGGGGCAGGCGATGGCAATCAGCCCCAGCATTTT,CASSYGAGDGNQPQHF
TRBV7-3,.,TRBJ2-3,TRBD2,TGTGCCAGCAGCTTAACCCTAGCGGGACTCACAGATACGCAGTATTTT,CASSLTLAGLTDTQYF
TRBV19,many,TRBJ2-2,TRBD2,TGTGCCAGTAAGCTAGCGGGAGGGCCGAACACCGGGGAGCTGTTTTTT,CASKLAGGPNTGELFF
TRBV19,.,TRBJ1-5,TRBD1,TGTGCCAGTAGTACGGGACAGGGAAATCAGCCCCAGCATTTT,CASSTGQGNQPQHF
TRBV5-3,.,TRBJ1-5,TRBD1,TGTGCCAGAAGCTTGTTTCTACTCAAAGACAGGGTCCTTGGGCCCCAGCATTTT,CARSLFLLKDRVLGPQHF
TRBV5-1,.,TRBJ1-2,.,TGCGCCAGCAGCCCTGACAGAAACTATGGCTACACCTTC,CASSPDRNYGYTF
TRBV4-1,few,TRBJ1-2,.,TGCGCCAGCAGCCGCAATTTCTACGGGGTGGTAAGCTATGGCTACACCTTC,CASSRNFYGVVSYGYTF
TRBV6-2/TRBV6-3,.,TRBJ2-1,TRBD2,TGTGCCAGCAGTTACTCGACTAGCGGGAATGAGCAGTTCTTC,CASSYSTSGNEQFF
TRBV3-1/TRBV3-2,once,TRBJ1-4,.,TGTGCCAGCAGCCAACCTGGGGGGGCAGTCGGTGAAAAACTGTTTTTT,CASSQPGGAVGEKLFF
TRBV24-1,.,TRBJ2-2,TRBD1,TGTGCCACCACCCGGGACAGGTCCGGGGAGCTGTTTTTT,CATTRDRSGELFF
TRBV2,.,TRBJ2-3,TRBD2,TGTGCCAGCAGTCCTCTAGCGGCTTCCACAGATACGCAGTATTTT,CASSPLAASTDTQYF
TRBV7-2,few,TRBJ1-2,.,TGTGCCAGCAGCCTAGAGGCACAGGGTTATGGCTACACCTTC,CASSLEAQGYGYTF
TRBV7-9,few,TRBJ2-7,TRBD2,TGTGCCAGCAGCTTAGTCGCGGGAGAAGGGTACGAGCAGTACTTC,CASSLVAGEGYEQYF
TRBV3-1/TRBV3-2,.,TRBJ1-4,.,TGTGCCAGCAGCCGTACACAGGCGCAGCGGGGGGAAAAACTGTTTTTT,CASSRTQAQRGEKLFF
TRBV19,.,TRBJ2-1,TRBD1,TGTGCCAGTAAACAGACAGGGGCTGTGGGCAATGAGCAGTTCTTC,CASKQTGAVGNEQFF
TRBV2,.,TRBJ2-7,.,TGTGCCAGCAGAACGGACGGGACTCACGAGCAGTACTTC,CASRTDGTHEQYF
TRBV5-6,.,TRBJ2-4,.,TGTGCCAGCAGCTTGGGACTAGCCAAAAACATTCAGTACTTC,CASSLGLAKNIQYF
TRBV6-5,once,TRBJ1-5,TRBD1,TGTGCCAGTTTACAGGGGAATCAGCCCCAGCATTTT,CASLQGNQPQHF
TRBV12-5,.,TRBJ2-1,.,TGTGCTAGTGGTCTGGTCACTAGCCCCTACAATGAGCAGTTCTTC,CASGLVTSPYNEQFF
TRBV7-9,.,TRBJ1-4,TRBD1,TGTGCCAGCAGCCAGGAGGGGGCGAATGAAAAACTGTTTTTT,CASSQEGANEKLFF
TRBV11-1,.,TRBJ2-1,TRBD2,TGTGCCAGCAGCTTACTCAGGCGGGAGCCCTCACAGTTCTTC,CASSLLRREPSQFF
TRBV28,few,TRBJ1-2,.,TGTGCCAGCAGTTTACCCGGCAGGGATAGCGGCTACACCTTC,CASSLPGRDSGYTF
TRBV27,.,TRBJ2-2,TRBD1,TGTGCCAGCAATGTTCCGCAGGGGGCGGCCGGGGAGCTGTTTTTT,CASNVPQGAAGELFF
TRBV20-1,.,TRBJ1-1,.,TGCAGTGCTAGTTACAAACAGAACACTGAAGCTTTCTTT,CSASYKQNTEAFF
TRBV30,.,TRBJ1-2,.,TGTGCCTGGAGTGTACTTTTCGGGTCGGGCTACACCTTC,CAWSVLFGSGYTF
TRBV9,once,TRBJ2-3,.,TGTGCCAGCAGCTTACGACTAGGGGGCGACACAGATACGCAGTATTTT,CASSLRLGGDTDTQYF
TRBV6-6,.,TRBJ2-2,.,TGTGCCAGCAGTTATCCGAGCCCCGGGGAGCTGTTTTTT,CASSYPSPGELFF
TRBV18,.,TRBJ1-5,.,TGTGCCAGCTCACCATCCCGGGACACTGGTTGGGGGCCCCAGCATTTT,CASSPSRDTGWGPQHF
TRBV5-1,.,TRBJ2-7,.,TGCGCCAGCAGCTTGGCCATCAGGTCCTCCTACGAGCAGTACTTC,CASSLAIRSSYEQYF
TRBV6-2/TRBV6-3,.,TRBJ2-3,.,TGTGCCAGCAGCCGGGGCCCTCCTGGAGATACGCAGTATTTT,CASSRGPPGDTQYF
TRBV4-1,.,TRBJ1-5,.,TGCGCCAGCAGCCAAGATACGACTGGGGCAAGAAGCAATCAGCCCCAGCATTTT,CASSQDTTGARSNQPQHF
TRBV30,.,TRBJ1-4,TRBD1,TGTGCCTGGAGTGTCCCGACAGGGGGACTTACTAATGAAAAACTGTTTTTT,CAWSVPTGGLTNEKLFF
TRBV18,few,TRBJ2-7,TRBD1,TGTGCCAGCTCACCAACGGGACAGGCCAACGAGCAGTACTTC,CASSPTGQANEQYF
TRBV12-3/TRBV12-4,few,TRBJ1-1,.,TGTGCCAGCAGTTTCTCGTCCGGCACTGAAGCTTTCTTT,CASSFSSGTEAFF
TRBV19,.,TRBJ1-4,.,TGTGCCAGTAGTATTAGTGCAACTAATGAAAAACTGTTTTTT,CASSISATNEKLFF
TRBV7-2,once,TRBJ2-4,.,TGTGCCAGCAGCTCAACCGGGGGTCTGGCCAAAAACATTCAGTACTTC,CASSSTGGLAKNIQYF